The rows below give T cell receptor beta chains drawn from one sample of a study of molecular identifiers for immune sequencing clone quantification. TCRdb reprocessed the PCR reads with MiXCR, giving one entry per CDR3 protein. Seen here are around 470,000 distinct CDR3 sequences, 20% to 25% observed once, and the top ten hold about 0.8%. Sequencing was carried out using naive CD8+ T cells from blood, with Jurkat cell RNA spiked in. The receptors here all came from a human donor in good health. Some libraries in this study had Jurkat cell RNA spiked in. CDR3s include the opening cysteine and the closing phenylalanine or tryptophan. The D gene is left open where the match is weak. Clone size, where shown, is once, few, many, or a class for clones that have expanded.

TRBJ2-7,NA,few,TRBV27,TGTGCCAGCAGTCCCGGCAGGGTACGGTCTCTACGGCAGTACTTC,CASSPGRVRSLRQYF
TRBJ2-1,NA,NA,TRBV7-9,TGTGCCAGTTGGGGCGCTAGCCGAAGTGAGCAGTTCTTC,CASWGASRSEQFF
TRBJ2-2,NA,NA,TRBV19,TGTGCCAGTAACGAGGCTAGATTGAACACCGGGGAGCTGTTTTTT,CASNEARLNTGELFF
TRBJ2-5,NA,NA,TRBV3-1,TGTGCCAGCAGCCCTCCAATAGGGGGGGAGACCCAGTACTTC,CASSPPIGGETQYF
TRBJ1-6,NA,NA,TRBV12-5,TGTGCTAGTGGTTTGGGGGACGGTCATTCACCCCTCCACTTT,CASGLGDGHSPLHF
TRBJ1-4,NA,many,TRBV7-9,TGTGCCAGCAGCCGAAAAGACAGTAATGAAAAACTGTTTTTT,CASSRKDSNEKLFF
TRBJ2-3,NA,few,TRBV12-3/TRBV12-4,TGTGCCAGCAGTTCGCTCATCCAGTGGGGAACAGATACGCAGTATTTT,CASSSLIQWGTDTQYF
TRBJ2-1,NA,NA,TRBV24-1,TGTGCCACCAGTGAACGGGGAGTATACAATGAGCAGTTCTTC,CATSERGVYNEQFF
TRBJ2-7,NA,NA,TRBV28,TGTGCCAGCAGTTTGGAGGATACCTACGAGCAGTACTTC,CASSLEDTYEQYF
TRBJ2-7,TRBD2,many,TRBV4-2,TGTGCCAGCAGACTACTAGCGGGAGAGTACGAGCAGTACTTC,CASRLLAGEYEQYF
TRBJ2-7,TRBD1,many,TRBV6-5,TGTGCCACCAGCTCAGGGACAGGAGGTACCTACGAGCAGTACTTC,CATSSGTGGTYEQYF
TRBJ2-5,NA,few,TRBV12-5,TGTGCTAGTGGACCCGACCTCCGCGAAGAGACCCAGTACTTC,CASGPDLREETQYF
TRBJ1-6,NA,NA,TRBV5-1,TGCGCCAGCAGCGAGGACATTATCGACAAGAAGGTTTCACCCCTCCACTTT,CASSEDIIDKKVSPLHF
TRBJ1-4,NA,many,TRBV16,TGTGCCAGCAGCCAATCGGCCCTAAAACTGTTTTTT,CASSQSALKLFF
TRBJ2-7,NA,many,TRBV5-5,TGTGCCAGCAGCCCGGCCGCAGGAGCATCGGCTCTCGAGCAGTACTTC,CASSPAAGASALEQYF
TRBJ1-5,NA,NA,TRBV6-1,TGTGCCAGCAGTGACCCCCATAAGAGTGGTAGCAATCAGCCCCAGCATTTT,CASSDPHKSGSNQPQHF
TRBJ2-7,NA,many,TRBV7-2,TGTGCCAACATGCTTGGGGTCGAGCAGTACTTC,CANMLGVEQYF
TRBJ2-7,NA,many,TRBV20-1,TGCAGTGCTAGGGACAGACTGACCTACGAGCAGTACTTC,CSARDRLTYEQYF
TRBJ2-5,NA,many,TRBV6-2/TRBV6-3,TGTGCCAGCAGTGAGTGGCGGGAATACCAAGAGACCCAGTACTTC,CASSEWREYQETQYF
TRBJ2-5,NA,few,TRBV20-1,TGCAGTAAGACGACAGACGGCGGAGAGACCCAGTACTTC,CSKTTDGGETQYF
TRBJ2-2,TRBD1,many,TRBV12-3/TRBV12-4,TGTGCCAGCAGAGCCGGGACAGCAAACACCGGGGAGCTGTTTTTT,CASRAGTANTGELFF
TRBJ2-1,NA,NA,TRBV14,TGTGCCAGCAGCCCCACCGGACTGGATGAGCAGTTCTTC,CASSPTGLDEQFF
TRBJ2-2,NA,few,TRBV5-3,TGTGCCAGAAGCTCTAGAGATACGAACACCGGGGAGCTGTTTTTT,CARSSRDTNTGELFF
TRBJ1-5,NA,many,TRBV6-1,TGTGCCGGGGGCAAGGGGGGCTTGGACAATCAGCCCCAGCATTTT,CAGGKGGLDNQPQHF
TRBJ1-3,TRBD1,NA,TRBV20-1,TGCAGTGCTGGGGGACACAGGGGAAACGCTCCGCTCTCTGGAAACACCATATATTTT,CSAGGHRGNAPLSGNTIYF
TRBJ2-5,NA,many,TRBV9,TGTGCCAGCAGCGTAGCCCTGTCCCTTGGAGAGACCCAGTACTTC,CASSVALSLGETQYF
TRBJ2-1,NA,NA,TRBV29-1,TGCAGCTCCAGGGGGGCGACAGGGTCGAGTGGGAATGAGCAGTTCTTC,CSSRGATGSSGNEQFF
TRBJ1-1,NA,NA,TRBV2,TGTGCCAGCAGTGAATTGGCAGCGAACACTGAAGCTTTCTTT,CASSELAANTEAFF
TRBJ2-6,NA,NA,TRBV6-5,TGTGCCAGCAGTTACCGAACCGGACCGTACTCTGGGGCCAACGTCCTGACTTTC,CASSYRTGPYSGANVLTF
TRBJ2-2,TRBD2,many,TRBV4-1,TGCGCCAGCAGCCACGGGACTAGCGGAAACACCGGGGAGCTGTTTTTT,CASSHGTSGNTGELFF
TRBJ2-2,NA,few,TRBV7-6,TGTGCCAGCAGCAAGGGGACCGACACTAACACCGGGGAGCTGTTTTTT,CASSKGTDTNTGELFF
TRBJ1-1,NA,few,TRBV19,TGTGCCAGTAGTATATCCAGACAGAAGGGGCCTGAAGCTTTCTTT,CASSISRQKGPEAFF
TRBJ2-7,NA,many,TRBV2,TGTGCCAGCAGTGACGCAGGGTTCTACGAGCAGTACTTC,CASSDAGFYEQYF
TRBJ2-3,NA,NA,TRBV3-1,TGTGCCAGCAGCCAAGTGGGGGTAGCGAATGCAGATACGCAGTATTTT,CASSQVGVANADTQYF
TRBJ2-7,NA,NA,TRBV7-9,TGTGCCAGCAGCCGCTACCGGGACACCTACGAGCAGTACTTC,CASSRYRDTYEQYF
TRBJ1-5,TRBD1,many,TRBV6-5,TGTGCCAGCAGTTCAGGGGGTGAGAAGCCCCAGCATTTT,CASSSGGEKPQHF
TRBJ2-5,NA,many,TRBV10-3,TGTGCCATCAGTGAAGTCAGCCAAGAGACCCAGTACTTC,CAISEVSQETQYF
TRBJ2-1,TRBD1,NA,TRBV24-1,TGTGCCACCAGTGATTCGCTCTCGAAACAGGGGGACCCGTACAATGAGCAGTTCTTC,CATSDSLSKQGDPYNEQFF
TRBJ2-3,TRBD1,NA,TRBV5-1,TGCGCCGGCAGCCCCTGGACAGGGGTGGCAGATACGCAGTATTTT,CAGSPWTGVADTQYF
TRBJ2-7,NA,few,TRBV4-3,TGCGCCAGCAGCCCCTATCGCGGGGTCGAGCAGTACTTC,CASSPYRGVEQYF
TRBJ2-2,NA,many,TRBV6-5,TGTGCCAGCAACTGGGAAGGCGTCGGCACCGGGGAGCTGTTTTTT,CASNWEGVGTGELFF
TRBJ1-1,NA,NA,TRBV30,TGTGCCTGGTCCAAGGGGGGTGGCCCGATGAACACTGAAGCTTTCTTT,CAWSKGGGPMNTEAFF
TRBJ2-7,NA,many,TRBV6-2/TRBV6-3,TGTGCCAGCAGTGATTCCGAGCAGTACTTC,CASSDSEQYF